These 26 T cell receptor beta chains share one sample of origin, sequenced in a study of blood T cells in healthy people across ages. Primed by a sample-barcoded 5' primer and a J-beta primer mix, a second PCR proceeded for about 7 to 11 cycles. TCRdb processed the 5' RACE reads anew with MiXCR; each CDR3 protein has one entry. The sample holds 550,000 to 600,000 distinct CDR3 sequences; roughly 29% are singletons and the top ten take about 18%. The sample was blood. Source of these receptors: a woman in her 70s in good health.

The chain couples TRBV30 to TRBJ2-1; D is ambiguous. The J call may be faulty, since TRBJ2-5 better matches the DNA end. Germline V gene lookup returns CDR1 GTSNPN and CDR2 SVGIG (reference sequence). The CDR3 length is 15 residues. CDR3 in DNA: TGTGCCTGGAGTGTGGTAATCCCCCCGGGTGAGACCCAGTACTTC. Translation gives CAWSVVIPPGETQYF.

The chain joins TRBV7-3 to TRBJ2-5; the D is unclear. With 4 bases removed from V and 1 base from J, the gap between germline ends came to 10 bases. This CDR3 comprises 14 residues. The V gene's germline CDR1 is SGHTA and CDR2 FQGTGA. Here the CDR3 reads CASSSQTPQETQYF. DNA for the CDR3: TGTGCCAGCAGCTCACAGACACCCCAAGAGACCCAGTACTTC.

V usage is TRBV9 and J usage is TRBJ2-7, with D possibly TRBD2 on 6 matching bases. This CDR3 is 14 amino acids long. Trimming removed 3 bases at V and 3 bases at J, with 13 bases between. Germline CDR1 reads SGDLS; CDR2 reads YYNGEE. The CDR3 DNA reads TGTGCCAGCAGCGGAGGGGACTCAAGCTACGAGCAGTACTTC. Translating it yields CASSGGDSSYEQYF.

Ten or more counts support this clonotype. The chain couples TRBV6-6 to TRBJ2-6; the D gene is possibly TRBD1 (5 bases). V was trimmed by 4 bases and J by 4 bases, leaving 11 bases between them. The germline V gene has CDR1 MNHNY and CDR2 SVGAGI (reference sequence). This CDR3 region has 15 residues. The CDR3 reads CASSSTGSGANVLTF. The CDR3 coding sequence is TGTGCCAGCAGTTCTACAGGATCCGGGGCCAACGTCCTGACTTTC.

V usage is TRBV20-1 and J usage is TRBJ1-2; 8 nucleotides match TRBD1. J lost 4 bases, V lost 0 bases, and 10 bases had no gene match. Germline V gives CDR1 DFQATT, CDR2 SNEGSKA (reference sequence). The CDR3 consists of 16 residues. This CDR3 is CSARDLPTTGGYGYTF. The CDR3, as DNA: TGCAGTGCTAGAGATCTCCCGACTACAGGGGGCTATGGCTACACCTTC.

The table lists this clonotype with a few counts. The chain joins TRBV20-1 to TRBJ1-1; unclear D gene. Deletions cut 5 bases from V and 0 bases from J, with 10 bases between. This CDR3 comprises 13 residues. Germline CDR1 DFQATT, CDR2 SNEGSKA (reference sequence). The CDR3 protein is CSAVGSMNTEAFF. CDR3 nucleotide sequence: TGCAGTGCTGTCGGGTCCATGAACACTGAAGCTTTCTTT.

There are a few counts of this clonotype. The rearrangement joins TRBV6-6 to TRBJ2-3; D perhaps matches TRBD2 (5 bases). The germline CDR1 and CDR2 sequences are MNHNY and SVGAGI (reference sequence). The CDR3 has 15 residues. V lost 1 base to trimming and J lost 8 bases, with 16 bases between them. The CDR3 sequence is CASSYFPTDAGTQYF. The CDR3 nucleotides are TGTGCCAGCAGTTACTTCCCGACTGACGCGGGTACGCAGTATTTT.

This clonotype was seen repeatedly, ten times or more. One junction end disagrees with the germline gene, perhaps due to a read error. CDR3 in DNA: TGTGCCAGCAGCCAAACTGATGAGAAACTGTTTTTT. Translating gives CASSQTDEKLFF. J is TRBJ1-4 and V is TRBV12-3 or TRBV12-4; D is ambiguous. The CDR3 is 12 residues long.

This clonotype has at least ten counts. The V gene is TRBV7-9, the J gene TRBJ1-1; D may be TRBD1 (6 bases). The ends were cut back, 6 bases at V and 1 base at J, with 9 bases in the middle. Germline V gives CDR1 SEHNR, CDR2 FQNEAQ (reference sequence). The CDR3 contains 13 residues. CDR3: CASRRGGNTEAFF. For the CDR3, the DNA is TGTGCCAGCAGGCGAGGGGGGAACACTGAAGCTTTCTTT.

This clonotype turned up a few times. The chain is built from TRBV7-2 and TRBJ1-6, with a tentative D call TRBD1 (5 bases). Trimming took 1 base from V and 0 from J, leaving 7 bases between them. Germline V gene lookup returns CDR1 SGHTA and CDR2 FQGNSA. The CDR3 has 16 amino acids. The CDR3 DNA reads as TGTGCCAGCAGCTTAGTGGGGGTCTCCTATAATTCACCCCTCCACTTT. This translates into CASSLVGVSYNSPLHF.

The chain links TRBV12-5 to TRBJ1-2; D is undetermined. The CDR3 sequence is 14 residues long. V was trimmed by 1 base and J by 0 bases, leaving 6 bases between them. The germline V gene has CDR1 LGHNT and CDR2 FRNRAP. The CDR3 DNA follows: TGTGCTAGTGGTTTGGGGGCACCTAACTATGGCTACACCTTC. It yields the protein CASGLGAPNYGYTF.

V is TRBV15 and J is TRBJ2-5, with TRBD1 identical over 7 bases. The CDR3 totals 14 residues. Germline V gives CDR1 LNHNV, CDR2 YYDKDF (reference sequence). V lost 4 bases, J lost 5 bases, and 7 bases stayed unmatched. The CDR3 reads CATSKGTAAETQYF. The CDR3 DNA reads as TGTGCCACCAGCAAAGGGACAGCCGCTGAGACCCAGTACTTC.

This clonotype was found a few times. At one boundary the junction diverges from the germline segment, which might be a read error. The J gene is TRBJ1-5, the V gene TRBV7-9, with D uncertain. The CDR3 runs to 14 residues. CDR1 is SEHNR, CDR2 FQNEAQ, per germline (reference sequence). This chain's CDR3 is CASSLGEGNRPQHF. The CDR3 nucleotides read TGTGCCAGCAGCCTCGGTGAAGGCAATCGGCCCCAGCATTTT.

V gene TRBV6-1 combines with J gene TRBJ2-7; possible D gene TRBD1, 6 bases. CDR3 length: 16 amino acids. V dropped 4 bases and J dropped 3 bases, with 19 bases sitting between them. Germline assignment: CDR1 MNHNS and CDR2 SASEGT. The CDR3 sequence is CASSVGHTGIVYEQYF. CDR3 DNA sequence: TGTGCCAGCAGTGTGGGCCATACAGGGATCGTCTACGAGCAGTACTTC.

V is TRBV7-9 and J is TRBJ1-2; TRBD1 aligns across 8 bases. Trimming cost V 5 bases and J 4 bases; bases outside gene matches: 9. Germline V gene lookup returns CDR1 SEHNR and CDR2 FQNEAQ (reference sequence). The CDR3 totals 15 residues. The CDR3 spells CASSISGGEGYGYTF. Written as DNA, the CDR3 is TGTGCCAGCAGCATCTCAGGGGGCGAGGGCTATGGCTACACCTTC.

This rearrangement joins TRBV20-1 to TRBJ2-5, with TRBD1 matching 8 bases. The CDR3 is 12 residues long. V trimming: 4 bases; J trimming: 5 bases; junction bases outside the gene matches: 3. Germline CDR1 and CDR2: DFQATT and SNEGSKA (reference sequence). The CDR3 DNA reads TGCAGTGCTAAGGACAGGGACGAGACCCAGTACTTC. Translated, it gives CSAKDRDETQYF.

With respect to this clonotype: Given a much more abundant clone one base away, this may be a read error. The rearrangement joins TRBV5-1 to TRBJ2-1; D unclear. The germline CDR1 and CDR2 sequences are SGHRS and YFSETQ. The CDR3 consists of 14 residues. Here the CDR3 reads CSSSLGSGYNEQFF. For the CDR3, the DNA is TGCTCCAGCAGCTTGGGTTCGGGCTACAATGAGCAGTTCTTC.

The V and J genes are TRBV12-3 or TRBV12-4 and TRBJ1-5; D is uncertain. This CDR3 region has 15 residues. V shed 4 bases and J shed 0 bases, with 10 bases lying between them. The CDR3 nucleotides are TGTGCCAGCAGTTCCGGGCCCACTAGCAATCAGCCCCAGCATTTT. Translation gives CASSSGPTSNQPQHF.

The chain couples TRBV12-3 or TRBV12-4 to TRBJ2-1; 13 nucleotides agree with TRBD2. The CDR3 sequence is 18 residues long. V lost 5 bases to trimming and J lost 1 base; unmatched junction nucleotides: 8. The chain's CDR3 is CASSTLAGGSESYNEQFF. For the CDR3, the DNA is TGTGCCAGCAGTACACTAGCGGGGGGGTCCGAATCCTACAATGAGCAGTTCTTC.

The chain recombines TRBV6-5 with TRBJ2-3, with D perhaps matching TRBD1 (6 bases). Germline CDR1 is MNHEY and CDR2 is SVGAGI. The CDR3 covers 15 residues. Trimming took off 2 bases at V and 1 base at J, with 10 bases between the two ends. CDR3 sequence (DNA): TGTGCCAGCAGTTACGAGGCAGGGGGCACAGATACGCAGTATTTT. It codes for CASSYEAGGTDTQYF.

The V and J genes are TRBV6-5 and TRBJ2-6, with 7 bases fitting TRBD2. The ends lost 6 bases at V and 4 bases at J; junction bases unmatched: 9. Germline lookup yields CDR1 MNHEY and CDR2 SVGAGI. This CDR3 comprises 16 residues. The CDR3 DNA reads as TGTGCCAGCAGCCTTTTGGGAGGGAAGGGGGCCAACGTCCTGACTTTC. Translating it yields CASSLLGGKGANVLTF.

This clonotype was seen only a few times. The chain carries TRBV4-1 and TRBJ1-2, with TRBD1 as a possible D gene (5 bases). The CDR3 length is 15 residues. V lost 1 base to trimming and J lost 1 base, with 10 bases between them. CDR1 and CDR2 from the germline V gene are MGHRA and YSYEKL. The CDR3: CASSQGSTVNYGYTF. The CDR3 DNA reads TGCGCCAGCAGCCAAGGATCGACAGTTAACTATGGCTACACCTTC.

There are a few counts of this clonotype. CDR3 nucleotide sequence: TGTGCCAGCAGCCAAGACAGGGCCGGGACCGGCTCCTATAATTCACCCCTCCACTTT. It encodes CASSQDRAGTGSYNSPLHF. The V and J genes are TRBV3-1 and TRBJ1-6; D is perhaps TRBD1 (5 bases). Trimming shortened V by 0 bases and J by 0 bases, and 15 bases separated the two germline ends. The CDR3 extends over 19 amino acids. CDR1 and CDR2 from the germline V gene are LGHDT and YNNKEL (reference sequence). Drawing the rest from reference TRBV3-1 and TRBJ1-6, the complete variable domain is DTAVSQTPKYLVTQMGNDKSIKCEQNLGHDTMYWYKQDSKKFLKIMFSYNNKELIINETVPNRFSPKSPDKAHLNLHINSLELGDSAVYFCASSQDRAGTGSYNSPLHFGNGTRLTVT.

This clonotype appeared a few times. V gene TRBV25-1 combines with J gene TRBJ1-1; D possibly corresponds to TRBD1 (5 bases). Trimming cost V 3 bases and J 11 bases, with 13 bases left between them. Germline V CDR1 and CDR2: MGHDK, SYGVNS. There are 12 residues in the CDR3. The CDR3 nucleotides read TGTGCCAGCAGTGAGACGCGGACAACTGCTTTCTTT. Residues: CASSETRTTAFF.

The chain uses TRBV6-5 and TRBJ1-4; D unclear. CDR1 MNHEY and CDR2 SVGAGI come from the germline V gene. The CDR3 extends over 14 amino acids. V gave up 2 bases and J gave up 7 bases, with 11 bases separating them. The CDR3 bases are TGTGCCAGCAGTTACAGGGTAAAGAGTGAAAAACTGTTTTTT. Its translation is CASSYRVKSEKLFF.

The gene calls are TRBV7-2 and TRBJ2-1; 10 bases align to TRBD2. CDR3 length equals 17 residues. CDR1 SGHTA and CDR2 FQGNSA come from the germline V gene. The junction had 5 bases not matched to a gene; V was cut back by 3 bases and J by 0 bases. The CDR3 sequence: CASSFASGGYSYNEQFF. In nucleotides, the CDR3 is TGTGCCAGCAGCTTCGCTAGCGGGGGATACTCCTACAATGAGCAGTTCTTC.